A selection of T cell receptor beta chains follows, all from one sample in a study of blood T cell repertoires in COVID-19. Sequencing used immunoSEQ multiplex PCR; TCRdb keeps in-frame clones, though not all of them. The sample includes some 180,000 clones, around 82% of them seen just once. The sequenced material came from peripheral blood. The receptors stem from a woman at least 80 years old with acute or convalescent COVID-19. CDR3s include the opening cysteine and the closing phenylalanine or tryptophan. D genes are given only for firm matches. Size tells how often a clone was seen (once, few, many) or the class of an expanded clone, and some rows leave it out.

j_call: TRBJ1-2; v_call: TRBV4-3; clone_size: -; d_call: -; cdr3_aa: CASSQDRNRVIYGYTF; cdr3_nt: TGCGCCAGCAGCCAAGATAGGAACAGGGTTATCTATGGCTACACCTTC
j_call: TRBJ1-2; v_call: TRBV5-4; clone_size: -; d_call: TRBD1; cdr3_aa: CASSSTGVNYGYTF; cdr3_nt: TGTGCCAGCAGCTCGACAGGGGTCAACTATGGCTACACCTTC
j_call: TRBJ1-5; v_call: TRBV19; clone_size: -; d_call: -; cdr3_aa: CASSSPRGDGNQPQHF; cdr3_nt: TGTGCCAGTAGTTCCCCCAGGGGTGATGGCAATCAGCCCCAGCATTTT
j_call: TRBJ2-7; v_call: TRBV25-1; clone_size: -; d_call: -; cdr3_aa: CASSSPLYEQYF; cdr3_nt: TGTGCCAGCAGTTCCCCCCTCTACGAGCAGTACTTC
j_call: TRBJ2-5; v_call: TRBV29-1; clone_size: -; d_call: TRBD2; cdr3_aa: CSVGGASGGAGETQYF; cdr3_nt: TGCAGCGTTGGCGGGGCTAGCGGGGGGGCAGGAGAGACCCAGTACTTC
j_call: TRBJ2-5; v_call: TRBV5-4; clone_size: -; d_call: TRBD2; cdr3_aa: CASSLSGINEETQYF; cdr3_nt: TGTGCCAGCAGCTTGAGCGGGATAAATGAAGAGACCCAGTACTTC
j_call: TRBJ1-4; v_call: TRBV6-6; clone_size: -; d_call: -; cdr3_aa: CASSSGVVEKLFF; cdr3_nt: TGTGCCAGCAGTTCCGGGGTTGTCGAAAAACTGTTTTTT
j_call: TRBJ1-1; v_call: TRBV9; clone_size: -; d_call: -; cdr3_aa: CASSVPDTEAFF; cdr3_nt: TGTGCCAGCAGCGTACCCGACACTGAAGCTTTCTTT
j_call: TRBJ2-2; v_call: TRBV5-1; clone_size: few; d_call: TRBD1; cdr3_aa: CASSLDRGTGELFF; cdr3_nt: TGCGCCAGCAGCTTGGACAGGGGCACCGGGGAGCTGTTTTTT
j_call: TRBJ1-1; v_call: TRBV6-6; clone_size: -; d_call: TRBD1; cdr3_aa: CASNLGTGMNTEAFF; cdr3_nt: TGTGCCAGCAACCTAGGGACAGGCATGAACACTGAAGCTTTCTTT
j_call: TRBJ1-1; v_call: TRBV28; clone_size: -; d_call: TRBD1; cdr3_aa: CASTPSGTGVTEAFF; cdr3_nt: TGTGCCAGCACTCCGTCCGGGACAGGGGTCACTGAAGCTTTCTTT
j_call: TRBJ2-5; v_call: TRBV19; clone_size: -; d_call: -; cdr3_aa: CASRGALGGETQYF; cdr3_nt: TGTGCCAGTAGGGGAGCGCTCGGTGGGGAGACCCAGTACTTC
j_call: TRBJ1-2; v_call: TRBV2; clone_size: -; d_call: -; cdr3_aa: CASSQGSNYGYTF; cdr3_nt: TGTGCCAGCAGTCAGGGGTCAAACTATGGCTACACCTTC
j_call: TRBJ1-1; v_call: TRBV6-6; clone_size: -; d_call: TRBD1; cdr3_aa: CASSSTRAGGTEAFF; cdr3_nt: TGTGCCAGCAGTTCCACCCGGGCAGGGGGCACTGAAGCTTTCTTT
j_call: TRBJ2-7; v_call: TRBV7-7; clone_size: few; d_call: -; cdr3_aa: CASSLAAGLSYEQYF; cdr3_nt: TGTGCCAGCAGCTTAGCAGCGGGTCTCTCCTACGAGCAGTACTTC
j_call: TRBJ2-5; v_call: TRBV5-1; clone_size: -; d_call: TRBD2; cdr3_aa: CASSLDLMSWGGQETQYF; cdr3_nt: TGCGCCAGCAGCTTGGACCTGATGTCTTGGGGGGGTCAAGAGACCCAGTACTTC
j_call: TRBJ1-1; v_call: TRBV5-1; clone_size: -; d_call: -; cdr3_aa: CASSSGLSTEAFF; cdr3_nt: TGCGCCAGCAGCTCAGGACTGTCCACTGAAGCTTTCTTT
j_call: TRBJ2-2; v_call: TRBV19; clone_size: -; d_call: TRBD1; cdr3_aa: CASSPGQGGGELFF; cdr3_nt: TGTGCCAGTAGCCCGGGACAGGGGGGCGGGGAGCTGTTTTTT
j_call: TRBJ1-1; v_call: TRBV7-2; clone_size: -; d_call: -; cdr3_aa: CASSLGPGQLNTEAFF; cdr3_nt: TGTGCCAGCAGCTTAGGTCCCGGACAGCTGAACACTGAAGCTTTCTTT
j_call: TRBJ1-1; v_call: TRBV20-1; clone_size: -; d_call: -; cdr3_aa: CSASRGASNTEAFF; cdr3_nt: TGCAGTGCTAGTAGAGGCGCATCGAACACTGAAGCTTTCTTT
j_call: TRBJ2-1; v_call: TRBV19; clone_size: -; d_call: -; cdr3_aa: CASSIVPSYNEQFF; cdr3_nt: TGTGCCAGTAGTATAGTGCCCAGCTACAATGAGCAGTTCTTC
j_call: TRBJ2-6; v_call: TRBV6-2/TRBV6-3; clone_size: once; d_call: -; cdr3_aa: CASSSNRVGSGANVLTF; cdr3_nt: TGTGCCAGCAGCTCTAACAGGGTTGGATCTGGGGCCAACGTCCTGACTTTC